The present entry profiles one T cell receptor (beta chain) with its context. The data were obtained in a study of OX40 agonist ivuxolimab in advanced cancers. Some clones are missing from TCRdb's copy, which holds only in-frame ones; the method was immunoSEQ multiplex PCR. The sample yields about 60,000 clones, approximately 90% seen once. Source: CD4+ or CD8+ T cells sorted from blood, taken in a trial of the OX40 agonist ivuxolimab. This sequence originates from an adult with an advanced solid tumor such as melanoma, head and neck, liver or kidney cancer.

The CDR3 DNA reads as TGTGCCAGCAGCCCCGGGTGGGCCAACGTCCTGACTTTC. This translates into CASSPGWANVLTF. V is TRBV7-2 and J is TRBJ2-6; no firm D call. Deletions cut 5 bases from V and 5 bases from J, with 7 bases between. CDR1 is SGHTA and CDR2 is FQGNSA in the germline V gene. The CDR3 is 13 residues long.